What follows are 9 T cell receptor beta chains derived from one specimen sequenced in a study of blood T cell repertoires in COVID-19. Here immunoSEQ multiplex PCR was the method, and the copy in TCRdb shows in-frame clones only, minus some. The sample has fewer than 65,000 clones; roughly four fifths are singletons. The sample taken for sequencing was peripheral blood. These receptors were obtained from a human donor in a cohort sampled during active COVID-19.

This chain connects TRBV25-1 to TRBJ1-4, with D perhaps TRBD1 (6 bases). Germline loops: CDR1 MGHDK, CDR2 SYGVNS. The CDR3 extends over 16 amino acids. Trimming left V 1 base short and J 7 bases short, with 16 bases between. This chain's CDR3 is CASSELGGSLPEKLFF. In nucleotides, the CDR3 is TGTGCCAGCAGTGAATTAGGGGGATCCCTTCCTGAAAAACTGTTTTTT.

This clone was recorded a few times. The chain has TRBV4-1 and TRBJ2-3, with 7 bases matching TRBD2. With V trimmed by 1 base and J by 0 bases, 4 bases remained unmatched. The CDR3 covers 16 residues. The V gene's germline CDR1 is MGHRA and CDR2 YSYEKL. DNA of the CDR3: TGCGCCAGCAGCCAAGTTGTAGCGGGTAGCACAGATACGCAGTATTTT. This sequence encodes CASSQVVAGSTDTQYF.

This clone was counted a single time. This chain joins TRBV19 and TRBJ1-1, with 8 nucleotides matching TRBD1. The germline gives CDR1 LNHDA, CDR2 SQIVND (reference sequence). V trimming: 4 bases; J trimming: 4 bases; junction bases outside the gene matches: 2. The CDR3 runs to 13 residues. The chain's CDR3 is CASSRQGSTEAFF. The CDR3 nucleotides are TGTGCCAGTAGTAGACAGGGGAGCACTGAAGCTTTCTTT.

The V gene is TRBV19, the J gene TRBJ2-7; the D gene is possibly TRBD1 (6 bases). Germline lookup yields CDR1 LNHDA and CDR2 SQIVND (reference sequence). CDR3 length equals 16 residues. V lost 1 base and J 4 bases, leaving 17 bases between the germline ends. CDR3 coding DNA: TGTGCCAGTAGTATAGTGGGGGACACGGATCCTTACGAGCAGTACTTC. Its protein product is CASSIVGDTDPYEQYF.

The gene calls are TRBV7-9 and TRBJ1-4; D call uncertain. Per the germline V gene, CDR1 is SEHNR and CDR2 is FQNEAQ (reference sequence). This CDR3 is 13 amino acids long. V lost 5 bases to trimming and J lost 4 bases, with 8 bases between them. CDR3: CASSPQINEKLFF. CDR3 sequence (DNA): TGTGCCAGCAGCCCACAGATTAATGAAAAACTGTTTTTT.

The chain links TRBV19 to TRBJ1-1; D unclear. The CDR3 has 14 amino acids. The germline V gene encodes CDR1 LNHDA and CDR2 SQIVND (reference sequence). Between the trimmed V and J ends, which lost 8 bases and 3 bases, there was a span of 16 bases. CDR3 protein: CASDSPAGYTEAFF. The CDR3 coding sequence is TGTGCCAGTGACTCCCCAGCGGGCTACACTGAAGCTTTCTTT.

CDR3 amino acids: CASSQRDSGFNSPLHF. CDR3 DNA sequence: TGTGCCAGCAGCCAGCGGGACAGCGGATTTAATTCACCCCTCCACTTT. The V call is TRBV3-1 (or the pseudogene TRBV3-2), the J call TRBJ1-6; 7 bases align to TRBD1. V was clipped by 3 bases and J by 6 bases; unmatched bases: 8. This CDR3 region has 16 residues. Germline V gives CDR1 LGHDT, CDR2 YNNKEL (reference sequence).

The V and J genes are TRBV19 and TRBJ1-2; TRBD1 might be the D (6 bases). The CDR3 spans 15 residues. V was cut by 7 bases and J by 3 bases, with 18 bases left in between. Germline V gene lookup returns CDR1 LNHDA and CDR2 SQIVND (reference sequence). As DNA, the CDR3 is TGTGCCAGTACCCCCGAGGGGGAATTCCACTATGGCTACACCTTC. Protein product: CASTPEGEFHYGYTF.

The V gene is TRBV9, the J gene TRBJ2-7; TRBD2 might be the D (5 bases). The CDR3 runs to 14 residues. The V end lost 0 bases, the J end lost 5 bases, and 12 bases lay between the germline ends. Germline V CDR1 and CDR2: SGDLS, YYNGEE. CDR3 sequence (DNA): TGTGCCAGCAGCGTAGATGGAGCGGTCAACGAGCAGTACTTC. Encoded protein: CASSVDGAVNEQYF.